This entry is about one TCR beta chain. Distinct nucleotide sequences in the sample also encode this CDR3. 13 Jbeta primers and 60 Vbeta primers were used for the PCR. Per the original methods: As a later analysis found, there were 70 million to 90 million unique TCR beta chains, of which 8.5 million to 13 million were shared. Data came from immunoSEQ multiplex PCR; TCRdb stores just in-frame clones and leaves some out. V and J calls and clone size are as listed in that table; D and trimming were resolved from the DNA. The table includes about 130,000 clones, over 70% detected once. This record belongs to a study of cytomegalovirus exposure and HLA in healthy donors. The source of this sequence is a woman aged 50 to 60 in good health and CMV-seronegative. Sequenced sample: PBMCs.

The CDR3: CASSSGDEQYF. CDR3 DNA sequence: TGTGCCAGCAGTTCCGGGGACGAGCAGTACTTC. J is TRBJ2-7 and V is TRBV27; possibly TRBD2 for D (5 bases). Looked up from germline, CDR1 is MNHEY and CDR2 is SMNVEV (reference sequence). There are 11 residues in the CDR3. The ends were cut back, 4 bases at V and 5 bases at J, with 6 bases in the middle.